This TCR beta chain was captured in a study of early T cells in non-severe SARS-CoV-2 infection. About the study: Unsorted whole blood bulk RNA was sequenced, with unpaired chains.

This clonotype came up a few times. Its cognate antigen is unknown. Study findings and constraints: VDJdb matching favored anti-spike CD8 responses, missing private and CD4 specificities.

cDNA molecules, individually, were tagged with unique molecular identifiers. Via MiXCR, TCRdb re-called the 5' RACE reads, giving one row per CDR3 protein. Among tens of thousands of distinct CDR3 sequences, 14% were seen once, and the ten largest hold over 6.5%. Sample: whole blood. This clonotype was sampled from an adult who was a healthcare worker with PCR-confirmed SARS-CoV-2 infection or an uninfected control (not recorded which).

In DNA, the CDR3 is TGTGCCAGCAGCCGCGGCCACGACAAAGAGACCCAGTACTTC. It specifies CASSRGHDKETQYF. The chain is built from TRBV28 and TRBJ2-5; D gene ambiguous. The CDR3 totals 14 residues. V was clipped by 6 bases and J by 3 bases, with 14 bases between them. Germline assignment: CDR1 MDHEN and CDR2 SYDVKM.